These 26 T cell receptor beta chains were sequenced from one sample in a study of OX40 agonist ivuxolimab in advanced cancers. The protocol was immunoSEQ multiplex PCR, while the TCRdb copy is restricted to in-frame clones and leaves out a portion. The table has approximately 82,000 clones, roughly 80% seen once. The sample was CD4+ or CD8+ T cells sorted from blood, taken in a trial of the OX40 agonist ivuxolimab. The origin of the receptors is an adult with an advanced solid tumor such as melanoma, head and neck, liver or kidney cancer.

The chain links TRBV2 to TRBJ1-5; D gene ambiguous. Trimming pared 10 bases from V and 0 bases from J, leaving 13 bases between. The length of the CDR3 is 14 residues. Germline lookup yields CDR1 SNHLY and CDR2 FYNNEI. Here the CDR3 reads CATGGHYSNQPQHF. Here the CDR3 DNA reads TGTGCCACCGGAGGGCACTATAGCAATCAGCCCCAGCATTTT.

The J gene is TRBJ1-2, the V gene TRBV9, with 10 bases fitting TRBD1. Germline CDR1 is SGDLS and CDR2 is YYNGEE. J gave up 5 bases and V 4 bases, and 8 bases lay outside the gene matches. The CDR3 covers 15 residues. The CDR3 DNA sequence: TGTGCCAGCAGCAACCATGGACAGGGGGGATATGGCTACACCTTC. It translates to CASSNHGQGGYGYTF.

The chain joins TRBV5-4 to TRBJ1-4; D not certain. The ends were cut back, 4 bases at V and 5 bases at J, with 18 bases in the middle. The germline gives CDR1 SGHNT, CDR2 YYREEE (reference sequence). The length of the CDR3 is 16 residues. The CDR3 loop is CASSTSREGVNEKLFF. The CDR3 DNA sequence: TGTGCCAGCAGCACCTCCCGGGAGGGAGTAAATGAAAAACTGTTTTTT.

Here the CDR3 DNA reads TGTGCCAGCAGCTTAGGACAGGGCTACACCTTC. Amino acids: CASSLGQGYTF. The chain joins TRBV7-8 to TRBJ1-2; D is possibly TRBD1 (5 bases). The germline V gene encodes CDR1 SGHVS and CDR2 FQNEAQ. The CDR3 loop spans 11 amino acids. Trimming took off 1 base at V and 8 bases at J, with 5 bases between the two ends.

This chain joins TRBV7-9 and TRBJ2-3; TRBD1 agrees at 8 bases. The J segment lost 0 bases and the V segment lost 4 bases, leaving 9 bases of the junction unmatched. The germline V gene encodes CDR1 SEHNR and CDR2 FQNEAQ (reference sequence). CDR3 size: 17 residues. The CDR3 reads CASSSTRTGKSTDTQYF. CDR3 DNA sequence: TGTGCCAGCAGCTCCACTCGGACAGGGAAGAGCACAGATACGCAGTATTTT.

The chain recombines TRBV5-1 with TRBJ2-1; 8 positions match TRBD2. Germline CDR1 SGHRS, CDR2 YFSETQ. The CDR3 runs 14 residues. Trimming at V came to 1 base and at J to 5 bases, leaving 2 bases not matched to a gene. In DNA form, the CDR3 reads TGCGCCAGCAGCTTGCTTAGCGGGAACAATGAGCAGTTCTTC. It yields the protein CASSLLSGNNEQFF.

The V and J genes are TRBV5-4 and TRBJ1-5; 7 nucleotides line up with TRBD1. Germline CDR1 and CDR2: SGHNT and YYREEE (reference sequence). The V segment lost 10 bases and the J segment 0 bases; nucleotides outside the gene matches: 13. CDR3 length: 16 residues. This CDR3 is CAVSRGNGYSNQPQHF. The CDR3 DNA is TGTGCCGTTTCCAGGGGGAATGGGTATAGCAATCAGCCCCAGCATTTT.

The chain is built from TRBV5-1 and TRBJ2-5, with TRBD1 matching 10 bases. The CDR3 has 16 residues. After removal of 3 bases from V and 5 bases from J, the junction contained 10 bases not matched to a gene. CDR1 and CDR2 (germline): SGHRS, YFSETQ. This CDR3 is CASSSPGTGVQETQYF. In nucleotides, the CDR3 is TGCGCCAGCAGCTCACCCGGGACAGGGGTGCAGGAGACCCAGTACTTC.

The chain links TRBV7-2 to TRBJ1-2; 8 positions match TRBD1. Germline assignment: CDR1 SGHTA and CDR2 FQGNSA. Germline trimming cut 6 bases from V and 6 bases from J; bases unmatched to any gene: 9. This CDR3 contains 14 residues. This chain's CDR3 is CASRQGGQPHGYTF. CDR3 nucleotide sequence: TGTGCCAGCAGACAGGGGGGGCAGCCCCATGGCTACACCTTC.

The gene calls are TRBV6-5 and TRBJ1-4; no firm D call. Trimming left V 6 bases short and J 5 bases short, with 13 bases between. Germline assignment: CDR1 MNHEY and CDR2 SVGAGI. The CDR3 covers 14 residues. The CDR3 DNA sequence: TGTGCCAGCAGGTATCTGCAAACGAATGAAAAACTGTTTTTT. Protein sequence: CASRYLQTNEKLFF.

The chain is built from TRBV9 and TRBJ1-1; TRBD1 is a possible D gene (6 bases). Per germline, CDR1 SGDLS and CDR2 YYNGEE. The CDR3 runs 13 residues. V lost 3 bases to trimming and J lost 3 bases, with 9 bases between them. The CDR3 region is CASSATGYTEAFF. DNA for the CDR3: TGTGCCAGCAGCGCCACAGGGTACACTGAAGCTTTCTTT.

The chain has TRBV11-2 and TRBJ2-7; D might be TRBD2 (6 bases). From germline, CDR1 is SGHAT and CDR2 FQNNGV. The V end was cut by 4 bases, the J end by 1 base, with 14 bases between. The CDR3 is made up of 15 amino acids. The CDR3 spells CASSSESGDSYEQYF. CDR3 bases: TGTGCCAGCAGCTCCGAGTCGGGAGATTCCTACGAGCAGTACTTC.

The rearrangement links TRBV27 to TRBJ2-5; 11 bases are shared with TRBD2. Trimming took 0 bases from V and 3 from J; bases not matched to a gene: 3. CDR3 length: 16 amino acids. Germline-derived CDR1 and CDR2 are MNHEY and SMNVEV (reference sequence). The CDR3 reads CASSLSASGGKETQYF. CDR3 bases: TGTGCCAGCAGTTTATCGGCTAGCGGGGGGAAAGAGACCCAGTACTTC.

The rearrangement uses TRBV6-5 and TRBJ1-1; 7 bases match TRBD1. The CDR3 covers 15 residues. The germline CDR1 and CDR2 sequences are MNHEY and SVGAGI. The V and J ends lost 6 bases and 0 bases, in that order; junction bases with no gene match: 7. CDR3 in DNA: TGTGCCAGCAGCCGGGACAGTCGAATGAACACTGAAGCTTTCTTT. Translated: CASSRDSRMNTEAFF.

J is TRBJ2-3 and V is TRBV7-6; 8 positions match TRBD1. Germline CDR1 is SGHVS and CDR2 is FNYEAQ. Trimming at V came to 5 bases and at J to 5 bases, leaving 9 bases not matched to a gene. CDR3 size: 15 residues. CDR3: CASSKRPDREDTQYF. CDR3 in DNA: TGTGCCAGCAGCAAAAGACCGGACAGGGAAGATACGCAGTATTTT.

The chain combines TRBV11-1 with TRBJ2-7; 12 nucleotides align to TRBD2. The CDR3 loop spans 17 amino acids. V was pared by 3 bases and J by 0 bases, with 6 bases of the junction left unmatched. Germline values: CDR1 SGHAT, CDR2 FQDESV (reference sequence). Here the CDR3 reads CASSFGLAGRSSYEQYF. As DNA, the CDR3 is TGTGCCAGCAGCTTCGGACTAGCGGGGCGCAGCTCCTACGAGCAGTACTTC.

The genes are TRBV19 and TRBJ2-2; D is tentatively TRBD1 or TRBD2 (5 bases each). V was clipped by 10 bases and J by 0 bases, with 12 bases between them. The V gene's germline CDR1 is LNHDA and CDR2 SQIVND (reference sequence). There are 14 residues in the CDR3. CDR3 amino acids: CATLGTANTGELFF. CDR3 DNA sequence: TGTGCCACCCTAGGGACGGCGAACACCGGGGAGCTGTTTTTT.

This clone was counted between two and nine times. The gene calls are TRBV2 and TRBJ1-2; D might be TRBD1 (5 bases). Germline CDR1 reads SNHLY; CDR2 reads FYNNEI. This CDR3 has 13 amino acids. V lost 2 bases to trimming and J lost 6 bases, with 10 bases between them. The DNA for the CDR3 is TGTGCCAGCAGTGAACTTGGGGGGGATGGCTACACCTTC. It is translated as CASSELGGDGYTF.

J is TRBJ2-3 and V is TRBV30; 7 bases map to TRBD2. V shed 3 bases and J 0 bases; nucleotides not matched to a gene: 9. The CDR3 contains 16 residues. Germline CDR1 and CDR2: GTSNPN and SVGIG (reference sequence). The CDR3 here is CAWRAPGGFSTDTQYF. CDR3 nucleotides: TGTGCCTGGAGAGCACCCGGGGGGTTTAGCACAGATACGCAGTATTTT.

The rearrangement links TRBV6-1 to TRBJ2-2; D is unclear. This CDR3 contains 14 residues. CDR1 is MNHNS, CDR2 SASEGT, per germline. Trimming pared 2 bases from V and 8 bases from J, leaving 12 bases between. CDR3 DNA sequence: TGTGCCAGCAGTGAACAGGCAGGCCTGGGGGAGCTGTTTTTT. Its protein is CASSEQAGLGELFF.

V and J are TRBV30 and TRBJ1-1; TRBD1 agrees at 7 bases. The J segment lost 3 bases and the V segment lost 1 base, leaving 8 bases of the junction unmatched. Germline CDR1 reads GTSNPN; CDR2 reads SVGIG (reference sequence). This CDR3 is built from 15 residues. The CDR3 sequence is CAWSASYDRDTEAFF. The CDR3 nucleotides read TGTGCCTGGAGTGCCTCCTACGACAGGGACACTGAAGCTTTCTTT.

The chain joins TRBV18 to TRBJ2-5, with D uncertain. There are 15 residues in the CDR3. The V gene's germline CDR1 is KGHSH and CDR2 LQKENI. The V end lost 3 bases, the J end lost 5 bases, and 16 bases lay between the germline ends. The CDR3 coding sequence is TGTGCCAGCTCACCCCCGGCACTCAAGTGGGAGACCCAGTACTTC. Translation: CASSPPALKWETQYF.

The rearrangement joins TRBV7-3 to TRBJ1-2; D perhaps matches TRBD1 (5 bases). V was clipped by 4 bases and J by 8 bases, with 26 bases between them. Germline V gene lookup returns CDR1 SGHTA and CDR2 FQGTGA. The length of the CDR3 is 17 residues. The CDR3 DNA follows: TGTGCCAGCAGCTGGGGCGAGAGAGGGCGCCCAGTGGGGGGCTACACCTTC. The encoded protein is CASSWGERGRPVGGYTF.

The gene calls are TRBV7-9 and TRBJ1-6; the D gene is possibly TRBD1 (6 bases). V shed 5 bases and J shed 1 base, with 15 bases lying between them. This CDR3 comprises 17 residues. From germline, CDR1 is SEHNR and CDR2 FQNEAQ (reference sequence). CDR3 nucleotides: TGTGCCAGCAGCCCGGGGGGGGCGAGGTCCTATAATTCACCCCTCCACTTT. Translation: CASSPGGARSYNSPLHF. The whole variable domain, filled in from reference TRBV7-9 and TRBJ1-6, reads DTGVSQNPRHKITKRGQNVTFRCDPISEHNRLYWYRQTLGQGPEFLTYFQNEAQLEKSRLLSDRFSAERPKGSFSTLEIQRTEQGDSAMYLCASSPGGARSYNSPLHFGNGTRLTVT.

V usage is TRBV7-2 and J usage is TRBJ2-5; 7 positions agree with TRBD1. This CDR3 region has 15 residues. Losses at the gene ends were 7 bases for V and 2 bases for J; bases not matched to a gene: 10. Germline values: CDR1 SGHTA, CDR2 FQGNSA. CDR3 in DNA: TGTGCCAGCAACCCGGGTGACAGGGCTCAAGAGACCCAGTACTTC. This gives the protein CASNPGDRAQETQYF.

The chain couples TRBV5-4 to TRBJ1-2, with D uncertain. Trimming took 0 bases from V and 4 from J, leaving 13 bases between them. CDR1 SGHNT and CDR2 YYREEE come from the germline V gene (reference sequence). The CDR3 loop spans 15 amino acids. The CDR3 sequence: CASSLGAGSLYGYTF. CDR3 in DNA: TGTGCCAGCAGCTTGGGGGCGGGGTCCCTCTATGGCTACACCTTC.